The rows below give T cell receptor beta chains drawn from one sample of a study of graft-versus-host responses after intestinal transplantation. TCRdb keeps only in-frame clones here, not all; method: immunoSEQ multiplex PCR. The profile shows tens of thousands of clones, 75% to 95% of them singletons. The sequences come from PBMCs, collected 300 to 330 days after intestinal transplant. The origin of the receptors is a human patient who received an intestinal transplant, so some T cells may come from the graft donor. Each CDR3 is given with its conserved first and last residue. Each record gives: J gene, D gene, V gene, clone size, CDR3 DNA, CDR3 protein. D genes are given only for firm matches. For some rows the clone size is stated as once, few or many, or as a class when expanded; others skip it.

TRBJ2-7	TRBD1	TRBV7-9	.	TGTGCCAGCAGCCCGGCCCGGGGACAGGGGAACTACGAGCAGTACTTC	CASSPARGQGNYEQYF
TRBJ2-7	TRBD2	TRBV7-2	.	TGTGCCAGCAGCTTCTCAAGCGGGGCTAGCTCCTACGAGCAGTACTTC	CASSFSSGASSYEQYF
TRBJ1-5	.	TRBV2	.	TGTGCCAGCAGTGAAGGGGAAGGTCAGCCCCAGCATTTT	CASSEGEGQPQHF
TRBJ2-7	.	TRBV6-6	.	TGTGCCAGCAGTTTAGAGGGCAGCTCCTACGAGCAGTACTTC	CASSLEGSSYEQYF
TRBJ1-6	.	TRBV5-5	.	TGTGCCAGCAGCTTGGGGACTGCCCCAAATTCACCCCTCCACTTT	CASSLGTAPNSPLHF
TRBJ2-7	.	TRBV23-1	.	TGCGCCAGCAGTCAGCACCCGGGGCCGGGTTCAGGACTTTACGTCAAGCAGTACTTC	CASSQHPGPGSGLYVKQYF
TRBJ1-2	TRBD1	TRBV6-5	.	TGTGCCAGCAGTTTTACAGGGGAATATGGCTACACCTTC	CASSFTGEYGYTF
TRBJ2-7	TRBD1	TRBV2	.	TGTGCCAGCAGTGAGAAGGGGGGGACAGGGACAGGCGAGCAGTACTTC	CASSEKGGTGTGEQYF
TRBJ2-7	.	TRBV6-6	.	TGTGCCAGCAAGGGGCCCTACGAGCAGTACTTC	CASKGPYEQYF
TRBJ2-7	.	TRBV28	few	TGTGCCAGCAGTTTTAGCAGCTTGGCCTACGAGCAGTACTTC	CASSFSSLAYEQYF
TRBJ2-7	.	TRBV28	.	TGTGCCAGCAGTTTGGTAGGTTCCTACGAGCAGTACTTC	CASSLVGSYEQYF
TRBJ2-7	TRBD2	TRBV29-1	.	TGCAGCGTTGGGCGCGGGAGCGAGCAGTACTTC	CSVGRGSEQYF
TRBJ1-1	TRBD1	TRBV6-4	.	TGTGCCAGCAGGCTACACGGGACAGCGAACACTGAAGCTTTCTTT	CASRLHGTANTEAFF
TRBJ1-2	TRBD1	TRBV10-3	.	TGTGCCATCAGTGAAGGCAGGGGGCTTAGTTATGGCTACACCTTC	CAISEGRGLSYGYTF
TRBJ2-3	TRBD2	TRBV9	.	TGTGCCAGCAGCGTAGAGGGACTAGCGGCCACAGATACGCAGTATTTT	CASSVEGLAATDTQYF
TRBJ1-3	.	TRBV6-1	.	TGTGCCAGCAGTGACCGGAGACAGAGCTCTGGAAACACCATATATTTT	CASSDRRQSSGNTIYF
TRBJ1-2	TRBD1	TRBV4-1	.	TGCGCCAGCAGCCAAGCAATCCGAAACAGGGGGCGATACCAAAAAAGATACTATGGCTACACCTTC	CASSQAIRNRGRYQKRYYGYTF
TRBJ1-5	TRBD1	TRBV19	.	TGTGCCAGTACCCTGACAGGGTATGGCAATCAGCCCCAGCATTTT	CASTLTGYGNQPQHF
TRBJ1-2	.	TRBV28	once	TGTGCCAGCAGCTACCCCGGGGACACCTATGGCTACACCTTC	CASSYPGDTYGYTF
TRBJ1-1	TRBD1	TRBV4-1	.	TGCGCCAGCAGCCAATCGGACAGGGTAGGGACTGAAGCTTTCTTT	CASSQSDRVGTEAFF
TRBJ1-6	.	TRBV5-4	.	TGTGCCAGCAGCGCCTCAACTGGGAATTCACCCCTCCACTTT	CASSASTGNSPLHF
TRBJ2-7	.	TRBV7-2	.	TGTGCCAGCAGCTTAGGTATGGGCTACGAGCAGTACTTC	CASSLGMGYEQYF
TRBJ2-4	.	TRBV7-9	.	TGTGCCAGCAGCTTGGGCTCCGGGTTAAACATTCAGTACTTC	CASSLGSGLNIQYF
TRBJ2-7	.	TRBV4-1	.	TGCGCCAGCAGCCAAGAACCCCTAGTAGCCAACGAGCAGTACTTC	CASSQEPLVANEQYF
TRBJ2-3	TRBD2	TRBV13	.	TGTGCCAGCAGCCCTCTAGCGGGGGTCACAGATACGCAGTATTTT	CASSPLAGVTDTQYF
TRBJ2-7	TRBD2	TRBV28	once	TGTGCCAGCAATGGGGGGGGGACCGAGATCTACGAGCAGTACTTC	CASNGGGTEIYEQYF
TRBJ1-1	TRBD1	TRBV29-1	.	TGCAGCGTTTACAGGGGCGCTGAAGCTTTCTTT	CSVYRGAEAFF
TRBJ2-3	.	TRBV18	.	TGTGCCAGCTCACCACCTCTAGCAGATACGCAGTATTTT	CASSPPLADTQYF
TRBJ2-7	TRBD1	TRBV5-5	.	TGTGCCAGCAGCTCGGACAGGGAGGTTGAGGACGAGCAGTACTTC	CASSSDREVEDEQYF
TRBJ1-3	.	TRBV2	.	TGTGCCAGCAGTGACAGCTCTGGAAACACCATATATTTT	CASSDSSGNTIYF
TRBJ2-3	.	TRBV9	.	TGTGCCAGCAGCGTAGCTAGAACAGGGTCAAGGTATTTT	CASSVARTGSRYF
TRBJ2-3	.	TRBV28	few	TGTGCCAGCAGTGTCGGGCAGACAGATACGCAGTATTTT	CASSVGQTDTQYF
TRBJ2-3	.	TRBV7-6	.	TGTGCCAGCAGCTTGGGGACTCCGGTTGCTGGTACGCAGTATTTT	CASSLGTPVAGTQYF
TRBJ2-1	.	TRBV6-5	.	TGTGCCAGCAGTTACTCTTTTGGGTACAATGAGCAGTTCTTC	CASSYSFGYNEQFF
TRBJ1-5	.	TRBV6-6	.	TGTGCCAGCACCCCCCATAGCAATCAGCCCCAGCATTTT	CASTPHSNQPQHF
TRBJ1-2	TRBD1	TRBV29-1	.	TGCAGCGTTCGGACAGGAAGAAACTATGGCTACACCTTC	CSVRTGRNYGYTF